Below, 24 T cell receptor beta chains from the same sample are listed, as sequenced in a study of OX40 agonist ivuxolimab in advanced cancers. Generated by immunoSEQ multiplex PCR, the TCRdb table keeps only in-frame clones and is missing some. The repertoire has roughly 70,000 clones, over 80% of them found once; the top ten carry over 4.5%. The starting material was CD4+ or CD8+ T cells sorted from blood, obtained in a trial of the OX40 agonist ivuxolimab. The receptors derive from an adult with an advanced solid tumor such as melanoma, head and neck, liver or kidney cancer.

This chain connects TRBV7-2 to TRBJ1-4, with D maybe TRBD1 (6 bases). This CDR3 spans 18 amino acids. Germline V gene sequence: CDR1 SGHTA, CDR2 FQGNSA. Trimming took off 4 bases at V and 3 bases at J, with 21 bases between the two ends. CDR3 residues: CASSSGPLGGGANEKLFF. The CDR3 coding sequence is TGTGCCAGCAGCTCCGGCCCGCTCGGGGGCGGAGCTAATGAAAAACTGTTTTTT.

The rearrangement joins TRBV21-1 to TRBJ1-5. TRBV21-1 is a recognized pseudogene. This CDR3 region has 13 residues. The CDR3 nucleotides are TGTGCCAGCAGCCCGATTAGCAATCAGCCCCAGCATTTT. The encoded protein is CASSPISNQPQHF.

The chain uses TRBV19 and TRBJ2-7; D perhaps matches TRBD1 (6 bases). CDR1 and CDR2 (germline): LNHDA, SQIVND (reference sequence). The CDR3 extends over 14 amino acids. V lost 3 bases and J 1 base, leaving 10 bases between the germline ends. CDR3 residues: CASSMTGRSYEQYF. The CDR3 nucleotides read TGTGCCAGTAGTATGACAGGTCGATCCTACGAGCAGTACTTC. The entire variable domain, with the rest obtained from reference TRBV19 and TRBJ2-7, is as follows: DGGITQSPKYLFRKEGQNVTLSCEQNLNHDAMYWYRQDPGQGLRLIYYSQIVNDFQKGDIAEGYSVSREKKESFPLTVTSAQKNPTAFYLCASSMTGRSYEQYFGPGTRLTVT.

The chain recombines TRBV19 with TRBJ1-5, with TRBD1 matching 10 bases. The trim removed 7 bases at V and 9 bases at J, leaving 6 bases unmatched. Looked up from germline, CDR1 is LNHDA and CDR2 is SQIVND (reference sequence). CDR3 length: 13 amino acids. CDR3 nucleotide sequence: TGTGCCAGTAAAGGGACAGGGGATAGGCCCCAGCATTTT. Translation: CASKGTGDRPQHF.

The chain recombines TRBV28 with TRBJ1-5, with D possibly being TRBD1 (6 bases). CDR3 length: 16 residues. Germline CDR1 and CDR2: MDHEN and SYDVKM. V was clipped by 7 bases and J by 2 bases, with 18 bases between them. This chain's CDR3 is CASISLTGFGNQPQHF. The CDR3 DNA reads TGTGCCAGCATTTCCCTTACAGGGTTTGGCAATCAGCCCCAGCATTTT.

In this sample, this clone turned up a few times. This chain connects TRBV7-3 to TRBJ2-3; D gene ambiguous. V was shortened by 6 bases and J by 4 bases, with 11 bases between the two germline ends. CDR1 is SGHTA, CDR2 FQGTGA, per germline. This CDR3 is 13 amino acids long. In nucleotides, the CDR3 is TGTGCCAGCAGTTCGGACCTGGCAGATACGCAGTATTTT. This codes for CASSSDLADTQYF.

The CDR3 spells CASARGGYEQYF. As DNA, the CDR3 is TGTGCCAGCGCTCGGGGGGGCTACGAGCAGTACTTC. This rearrangement joins TRBV14 to TRBJ2-7; 8 bases agree with TRBD2. The CDR3 covers 12 residues. Germline CDR1 is SGHDN and CDR2 is FVKESK. V lost 8 bases and J lost 3; bases outside the gene matches: 3.

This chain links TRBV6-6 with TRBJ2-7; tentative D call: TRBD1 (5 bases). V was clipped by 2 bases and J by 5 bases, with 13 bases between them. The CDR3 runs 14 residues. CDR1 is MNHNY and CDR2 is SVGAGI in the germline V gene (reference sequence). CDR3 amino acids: CASSYGGEDNEQYF. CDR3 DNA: TGTGCCAGCAGTTACGGCGGAGAGGACAACGAGCAGTACTTC.

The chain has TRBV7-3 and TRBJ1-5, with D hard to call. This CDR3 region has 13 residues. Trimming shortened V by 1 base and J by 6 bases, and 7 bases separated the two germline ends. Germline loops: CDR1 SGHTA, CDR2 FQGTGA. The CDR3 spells CASSLKGGQPQHF. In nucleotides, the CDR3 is TGTGCCAGCAGCTTAAAAGGAGGTCAGCCCCAGCATTTT.

The CDR3 loop is CASSDWGASGSDEQFF. DNA of the CDR3: TGTGCCAGCAGTGATTGGGGTGCTAGCGGGAGCGATGAGCAGTTCTTC. This sequence joins TRBV6-1 and TRBJ2-1; TRBD2 matches at 10 bases. V was clipped by 3 bases and J by 8 bases; unmatched bases: 10. Germline V CDR1 and CDR2: MNHNS, SASEGT. The CDR3 is 16 amino acids.

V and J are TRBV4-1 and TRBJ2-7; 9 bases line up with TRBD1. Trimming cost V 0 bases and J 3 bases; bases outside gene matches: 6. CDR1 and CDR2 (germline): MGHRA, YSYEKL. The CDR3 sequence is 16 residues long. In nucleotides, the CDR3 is TGCGCCAGCAGCCAAGATATGGACAGGGGCAACTACGAGCAGTACTTC. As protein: CASSQDMDRGNYEQYF.

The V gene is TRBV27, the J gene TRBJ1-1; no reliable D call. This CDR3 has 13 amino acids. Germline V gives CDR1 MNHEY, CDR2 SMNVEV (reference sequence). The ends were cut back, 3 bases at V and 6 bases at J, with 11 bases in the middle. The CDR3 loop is CASSLGSGSEAFF. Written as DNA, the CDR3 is TGTGCCAGCAGTTTGGGTTCGGGTTCTGAAGCTTTCTTT.

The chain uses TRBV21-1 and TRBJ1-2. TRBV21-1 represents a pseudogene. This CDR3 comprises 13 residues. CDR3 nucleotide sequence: TGTGCCAGCGGGAATCTCTCCGGCTGGGGCTACACCTTC. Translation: CASGNLSGWGYTF.

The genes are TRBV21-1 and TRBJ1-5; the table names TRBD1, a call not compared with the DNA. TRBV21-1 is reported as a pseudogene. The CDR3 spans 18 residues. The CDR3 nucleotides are TGTGCCAGCAGCGGACAGGGACACTCCGTTAATAGCAATCAGCCCCAGCATTTT. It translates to CASSGQGHSVNSNQPQHF.

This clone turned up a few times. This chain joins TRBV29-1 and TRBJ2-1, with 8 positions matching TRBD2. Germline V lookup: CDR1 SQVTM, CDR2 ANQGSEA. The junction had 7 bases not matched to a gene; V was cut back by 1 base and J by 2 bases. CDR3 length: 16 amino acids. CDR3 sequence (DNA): TGCAGCGTTGAAGCGGGGGGGCCATTGGCCTACAATGAGCAGTTCTTC. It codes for CSVEAGGPLAYNEQFF.

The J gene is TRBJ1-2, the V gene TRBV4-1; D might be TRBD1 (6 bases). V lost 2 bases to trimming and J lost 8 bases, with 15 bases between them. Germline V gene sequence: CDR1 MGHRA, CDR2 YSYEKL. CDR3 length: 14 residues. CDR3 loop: CASSQWVGGQGYTF. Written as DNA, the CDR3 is TGCGCCAGCAGCCAATGGGTTGGGGGGCAGGGCTACACCTTC.

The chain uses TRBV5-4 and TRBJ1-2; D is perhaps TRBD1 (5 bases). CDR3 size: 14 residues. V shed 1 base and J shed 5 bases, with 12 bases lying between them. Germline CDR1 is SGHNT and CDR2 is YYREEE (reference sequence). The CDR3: CASSLSGTEYGYTF. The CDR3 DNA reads TGTGCCAGCAGCTTGTCCGGGACCGAGTATGGCTACACCTTC.

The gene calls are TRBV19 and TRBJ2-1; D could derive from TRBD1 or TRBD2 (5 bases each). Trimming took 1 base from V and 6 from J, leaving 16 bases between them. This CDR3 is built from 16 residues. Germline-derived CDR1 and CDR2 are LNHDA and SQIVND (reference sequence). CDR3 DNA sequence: TGTGCCAGTAGTATAGGCGCCTCATATGGGACCAATGAGCAGTTCTTC. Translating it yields CASSIGASYGTNEQFF.

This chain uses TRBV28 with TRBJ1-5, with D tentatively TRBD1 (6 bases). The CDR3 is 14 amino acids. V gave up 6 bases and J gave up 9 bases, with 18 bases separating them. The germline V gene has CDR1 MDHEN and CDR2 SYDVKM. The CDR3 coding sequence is TGTGCCAGCAGCCCACTAGGGGGTTCCTCGCCCCAGCATTTT. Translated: CASSPLGGSSPQHF.

CDR3 sequence reads: CASSPEDSSNQPQHF. CDR3 sequence (DNA): TGCGCCAGCAGCCCGGAGGACAGCAGTAATCAGCCCCAGCATTTT. The rearrangement joins TRBV4-3 to TRBJ1-5; the D gene is possibly TRBD1 (6 bases). Germline V gives CDR1 LGHNA, CDR2 YSLEER. The CDR3 is 15 residues long. Trimming shortened V by 4 bases and J by 4 bases, and 14 bases separated the two germline ends.

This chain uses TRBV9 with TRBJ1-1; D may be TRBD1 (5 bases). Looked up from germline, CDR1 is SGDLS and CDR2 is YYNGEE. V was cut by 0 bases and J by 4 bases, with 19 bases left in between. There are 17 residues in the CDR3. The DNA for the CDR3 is TGTGCCAGCAGCGTAGGGCTCTCTTTCTTAAGGGGCACTGAAGCTTTCTTT. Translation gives CASSVGLSFLRGTEAFF. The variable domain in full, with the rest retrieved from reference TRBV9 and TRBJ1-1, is DSGVTQTPKHLITATGQRVTLRCSPRSGDLSVYWYQQSLDQGLQFLIQYYNGEERAKGNILERFSAQQFPDLHSELNLSSLELGDSALYFCASSVGLSFLRGTEAFFGQGTRLTVV.

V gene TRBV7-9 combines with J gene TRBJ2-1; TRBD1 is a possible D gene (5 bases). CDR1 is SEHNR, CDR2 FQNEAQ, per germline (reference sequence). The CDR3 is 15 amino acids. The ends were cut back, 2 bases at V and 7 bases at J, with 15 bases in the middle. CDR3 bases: TGTGCCAGCAGCTTAATGGACAAATCCCGAAATGAGCAGTTCTTC. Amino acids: CASSLMDKSRNEQFF.

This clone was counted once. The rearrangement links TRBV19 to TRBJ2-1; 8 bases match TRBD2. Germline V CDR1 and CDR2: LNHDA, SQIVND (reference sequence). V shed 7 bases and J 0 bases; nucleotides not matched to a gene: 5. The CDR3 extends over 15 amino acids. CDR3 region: CASNLAGDSYNEQFF. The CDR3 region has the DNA TGTGCCAGTAACCTAGCGGGTGACTCCTACAATGAGCAGTTCTTC.

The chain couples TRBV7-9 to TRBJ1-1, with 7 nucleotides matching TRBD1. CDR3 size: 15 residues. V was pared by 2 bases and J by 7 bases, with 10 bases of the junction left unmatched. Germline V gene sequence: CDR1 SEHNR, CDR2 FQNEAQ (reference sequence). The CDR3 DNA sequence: TGTGCCAGCAGCTTACAGGGGGACCCGATGGGTGAAGCTTTCTTT. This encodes CASSLQGDPMGEAFF.